What follows are 8 T cell receptor beta chains derived from one specimen sequenced in a study of T-cell memory formation after mild COVID-19. MiXCR, applied by TCRdb to the 5' RACE reads, yields one record per CDR3 protein. The sample has about 270,000 distinct CDR3 sequences; 18% are singletons. The material sequenced was PBMCs or a T cell subset sorted from them (not recorded which). All receptors come from a young man who had mild COVID-19 (a few samples of this study predate the infection). Cell type and time point are not known.

This clonotype has more than one count but fewer than ten. Likely a read error: the CDR3 ends without its conserved phenylalanine or tryptophan. The DNA is omitted, as the CDR3 cannot be located on it reliably, and the CDR3 follows TCRdb's listing. The chain couples TRBV30 to TRBJ2-1; TRBD1 is the table's D call and was not checked against the DNA. Including both end residues, the CDR3 is 12 amino acids long. From germline, CDR1 is GTSNPN and CDR2 SVGIG (reference sequence). The CDR3 is CAWSVPRRPIVL.

The rearrangement uses TRBV7-9 and TRBJ2-3; 11 bases line up with TRBD2. Trimming at V came to 5 bases and at J to 2 bases, leaving 6 bases not matched to a gene. Germline V gene sequence: CDR1 SEHNR, CDR2 FQNEAQ (reference sequence). This CDR3 has 16 amino acids. CDR3 bases: TGTGCCAGCAGCGTTTTAGCGGGGGGGACCACAGATACGCAGTATTTT. Translated: CASSVLAGGTTDTQYF.

The chain combines TRBV3-1 with TRBJ2-4; weak D call: TRBD1 (6 bases). The CDR3 is 15 amino acids. Trimming took 3 bases from V and 6 from J, leaving 15 bases between them. Germline V CDR1 and CDR2: LGHDT, YNNKEL (reference sequence). The CDR3 loop reads CASSHSALRGNIQYF. The DNA for the CDR3 is TGTGCCAGCAGCCACTCCGCCCTCAGGGGAAACATTCAGTACTTC.

The chain is built from TRBV5-6 and TRBJ2-7; no clear D gene. V was clipped by 4 bases and J by 0 bases, with 20 bases between them. In germline, CDR1 is SGHDT, CDR2 YYEEEE. This CDR3 region has 17 residues. The CDR3 region is CASSPAAVIKFSYEQYV. For the CDR3, the DNA is TGTGCCAGCAGCCCGGCGGCAGTGATAAAATTCTCCTACGAGCAGTACGTC.

This clonotype was seen ten or more times. The CDR3 sequence: CASSGTGAYTGELFF. The DNA of the CDR3 is TGTGCCAGCAGCGGTACAGGGGCCTACACCGGGGAGCTGTTTTTT. This chain uses TRBV11-2 with TRBJ2-2; 7 bases are a match to TRBD1. This CDR3 region has 15 residues. CDR1 and CDR2 from the germline V gene are SGHAT and FQNNGV. Unmatched junction bases numbered 6, after V lost 5 bases and J lost 3 bases.

The sample holds many counts of this clonotype. The chain joins TRBV20-1 to TRBJ2-7; 8 bases agree with TRBD1. Germline loops: CDR1 DFQATT, CDR2 SNEGSKA (reference sequence). The length of the CDR3 is 15 residues. The V and J ends lost 1 base and 5 bases, in that order; junction bases with no gene match: 10. CDR3 nucleotide sequence: TGCAGTGCTAGAGGTTTCTGGACAGGGTCCCACGAGCAGTACGTC. Amino acids: CSARGFWTGSHEQYV.

The chain couples TRBV4-2 to TRBJ1-3; a weak D match, TRBD1 (6 bases). Germline assignment: CDR1 LGHNA and CDR2 YNFKEQ. This CDR3 is 17 amino acids long. Trimming removed 3 bases from V and 1 base from J, with 16 bases in between. In DNA, the CDR3 is TGTGCCAGCAGCCAGGGGGGCACAGGATATTCTGGAAACACCATATATTTT. The encoded protein is CASSQGGTGYSGNTIYF.

This clonotype was seen a few times. The rearrangement links TRBV27 to TRBJ2-1, with D perhaps matching TRBD2 (6 bases). Germline CDR1 MNHEY, CDR2 SMNVEV (reference sequence). There are 17 residues in the CDR3. Trimming removed 2 bases at V and 6 bases at J, with 20 bases between. For the CDR3, the DNA is TGTGCCAGCAGTTTAAGGGGAGGCTCCGTTCGCAGCAATGAGCAGTTCTTC. This gives the protein CASSLRGGSVRSNEQFF.